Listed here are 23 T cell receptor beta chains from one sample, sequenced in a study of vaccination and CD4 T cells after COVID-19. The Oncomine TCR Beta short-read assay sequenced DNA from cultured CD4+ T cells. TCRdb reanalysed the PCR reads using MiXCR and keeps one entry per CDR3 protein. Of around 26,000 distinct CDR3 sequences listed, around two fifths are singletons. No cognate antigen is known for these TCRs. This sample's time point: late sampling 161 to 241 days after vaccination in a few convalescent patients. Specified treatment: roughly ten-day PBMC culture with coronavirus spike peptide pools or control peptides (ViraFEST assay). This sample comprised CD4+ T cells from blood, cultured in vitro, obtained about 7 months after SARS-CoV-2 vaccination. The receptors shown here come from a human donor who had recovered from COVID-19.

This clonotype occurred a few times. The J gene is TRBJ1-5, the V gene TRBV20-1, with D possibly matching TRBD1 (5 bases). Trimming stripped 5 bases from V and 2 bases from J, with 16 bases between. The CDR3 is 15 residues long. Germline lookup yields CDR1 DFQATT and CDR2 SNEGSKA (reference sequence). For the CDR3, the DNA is TGCAGTGCTTTACAAGGGAGAGGGGGCAATCAGCCCCAGCATTTT. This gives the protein CSALQGRGGNQPQHF.

The CDR3 nucleotides are TGCAGTGCTAGAGAGCGACCGCCCCAAGAGCAGTACTTC. This gives the protein CSARERPPQEQYF. The chain links TRBV20-1 to TRBJ2-7, with D unresolved. The CDR3 is made up of 13 amino acids. V gave up 0 bases and J gave up 7 bases, with 13 bases separating them. Germline V lookup: CDR1 DFQATT, CDR2 SNEGSKA (reference sequence).

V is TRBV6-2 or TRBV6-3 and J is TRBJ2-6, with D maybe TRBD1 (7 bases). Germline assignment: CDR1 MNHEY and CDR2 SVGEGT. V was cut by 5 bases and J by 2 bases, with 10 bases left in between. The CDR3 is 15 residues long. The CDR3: CASSRGTAGANVLTF. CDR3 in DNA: TGTGCCAGCAGTCGGGGGACAGCTGGGGCCAACGTCCTGACTTTC.

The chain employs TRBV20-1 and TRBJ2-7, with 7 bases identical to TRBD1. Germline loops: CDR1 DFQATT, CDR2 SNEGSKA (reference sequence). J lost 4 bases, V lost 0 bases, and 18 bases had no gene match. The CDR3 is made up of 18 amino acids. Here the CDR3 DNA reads TGCAGTGCTAGAGATTCTGGACAGGCTTCCAACTTACCTTACGAGCAGTACTTC. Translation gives CSARDSGQASNLPYEQYF.

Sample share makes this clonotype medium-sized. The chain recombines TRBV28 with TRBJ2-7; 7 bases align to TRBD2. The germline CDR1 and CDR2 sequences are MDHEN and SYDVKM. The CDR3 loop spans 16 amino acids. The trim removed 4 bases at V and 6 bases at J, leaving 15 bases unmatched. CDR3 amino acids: CASSSLGGRGEGEQYF. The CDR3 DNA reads TGTGCCAGCAGTTCCCTCGGAGGGAGGGGAGAGGGCGAGCAGTACTTC.

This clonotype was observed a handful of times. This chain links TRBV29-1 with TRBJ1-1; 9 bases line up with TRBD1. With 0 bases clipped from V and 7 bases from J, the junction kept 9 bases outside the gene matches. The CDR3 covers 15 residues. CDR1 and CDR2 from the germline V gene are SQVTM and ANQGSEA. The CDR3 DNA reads TGCAGCGTTGAAGAGGTGGACAGGGGAAGTGGTGAAGCTTTCTTT. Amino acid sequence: CSVEEVDRGSGEAFF.

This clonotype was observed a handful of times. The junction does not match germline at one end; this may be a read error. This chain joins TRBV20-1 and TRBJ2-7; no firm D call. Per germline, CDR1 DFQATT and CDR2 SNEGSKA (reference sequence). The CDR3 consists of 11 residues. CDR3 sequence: CSASSSHEQYF. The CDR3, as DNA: TGCAGTGCTAGCAGCTCCCACGAGCAGTACTTC.

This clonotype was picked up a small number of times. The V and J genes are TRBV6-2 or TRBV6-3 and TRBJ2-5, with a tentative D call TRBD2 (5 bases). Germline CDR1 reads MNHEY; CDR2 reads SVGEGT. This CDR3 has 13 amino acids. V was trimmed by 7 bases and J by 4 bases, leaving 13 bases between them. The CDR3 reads CASKDGIRETQYF. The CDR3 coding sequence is TGTGCCAGCAAGGACGGGATACGAGAGACCCAGTACTTC.

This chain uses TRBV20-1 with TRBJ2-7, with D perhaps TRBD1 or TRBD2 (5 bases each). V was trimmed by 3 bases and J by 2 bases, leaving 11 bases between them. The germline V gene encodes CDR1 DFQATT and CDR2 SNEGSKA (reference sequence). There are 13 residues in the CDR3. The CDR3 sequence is CSARKQGAYEQYF. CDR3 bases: TGCAGTGCTAGGAAGCAGGGAGCCTACGAGCAGTACTTC.

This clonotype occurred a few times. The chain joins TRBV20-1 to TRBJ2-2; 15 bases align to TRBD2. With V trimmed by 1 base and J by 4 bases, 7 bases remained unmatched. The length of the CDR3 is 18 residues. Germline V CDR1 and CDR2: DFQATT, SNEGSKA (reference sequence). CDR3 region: CSARALGLAGGITGELFF. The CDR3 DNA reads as TGCAGTGCTAGAGCCCTGGGACTAGCGGGAGGAATCACCGGGGAGCTGTTTTTT.

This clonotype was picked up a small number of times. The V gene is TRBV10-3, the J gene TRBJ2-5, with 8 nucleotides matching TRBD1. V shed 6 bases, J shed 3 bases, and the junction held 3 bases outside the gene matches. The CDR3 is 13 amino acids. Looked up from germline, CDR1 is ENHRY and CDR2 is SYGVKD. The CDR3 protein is CAIRLQGEETQYF. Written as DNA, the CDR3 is TGTGCCATCAGGTTACAGGGGGAAGAGACCCAGTACTTC.

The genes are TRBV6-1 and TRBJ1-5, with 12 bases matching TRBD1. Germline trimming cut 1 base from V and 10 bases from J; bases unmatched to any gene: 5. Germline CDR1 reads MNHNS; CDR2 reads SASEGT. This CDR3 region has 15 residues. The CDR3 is CASSEGGQGADPQHF. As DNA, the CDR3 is TGTGCCAGCAGTGAAGGGGGACAGGGGGCGGATCCCCAGCATTTT.

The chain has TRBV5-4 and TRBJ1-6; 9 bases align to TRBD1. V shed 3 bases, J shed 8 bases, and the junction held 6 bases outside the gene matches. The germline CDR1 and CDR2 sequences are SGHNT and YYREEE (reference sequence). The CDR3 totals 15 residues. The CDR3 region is CASSWERQGDSPLHF. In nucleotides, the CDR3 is TGTGCCAGCAGCTGGGAGAGACAGGGGGATTCACCCCTCCACTTT.

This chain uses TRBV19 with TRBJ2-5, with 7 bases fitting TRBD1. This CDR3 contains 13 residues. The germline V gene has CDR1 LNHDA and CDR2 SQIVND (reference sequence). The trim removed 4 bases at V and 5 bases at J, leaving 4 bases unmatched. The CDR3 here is CASSNRGEETQYF. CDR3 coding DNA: TGTGCCAGTAGTAACAGGGGTGAGGAGACCCAGTACTTC.

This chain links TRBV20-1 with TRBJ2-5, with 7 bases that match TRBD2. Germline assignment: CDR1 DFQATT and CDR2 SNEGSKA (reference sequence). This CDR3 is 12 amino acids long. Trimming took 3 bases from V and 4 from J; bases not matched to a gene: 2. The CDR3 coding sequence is TGCAGTGCTAGCCGACTAGCAGAGACCCAGTACTTC. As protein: CSASRLAETQYF.

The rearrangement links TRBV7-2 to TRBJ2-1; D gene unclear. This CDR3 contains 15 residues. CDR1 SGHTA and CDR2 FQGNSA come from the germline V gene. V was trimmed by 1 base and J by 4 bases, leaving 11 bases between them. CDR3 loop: CASSLEAPVYNEQFF. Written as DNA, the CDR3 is TGTGCCAGCAGCTTAGAAGCGCCCGTATACAATGAGCAGTTCTTC.

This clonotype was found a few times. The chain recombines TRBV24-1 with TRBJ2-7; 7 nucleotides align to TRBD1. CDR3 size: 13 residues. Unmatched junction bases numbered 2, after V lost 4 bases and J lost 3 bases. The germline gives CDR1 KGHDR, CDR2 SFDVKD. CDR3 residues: CATSDWDSYEQYF. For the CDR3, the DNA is TGTGCCACCAGTGACTGGGACAGCTACGAGCAGTACTTC.

CDR3 in amino acids: CASSFRGLAGGVTDTQYF. CDR3 in DNA: TGTGCCAGCAGCTTTCGGGGACTAGCGGGAGGGGTCACAGATACGCAGTATTTT. The chain couples TRBV7-3 to TRBJ2-3, with 16 positions matching TRBD2. Germline CDR1 reads SGHTA; CDR2 reads FQGTGA. The CDR3 is 18 amino acids. With 3 bases clipped from V and 2 bases from J, the junction kept 5 bases outside the gene matches. The complete variable domain, with remaining parts taken from reference TRBV7-3 and TRBJ2-3, reads GAGVSQTPSNKVTEKGKYVELRCDPISGHTALYWYRQSLGQGPEFLIYFQGTGAADDSGLPNDRFFAVRPEGSVSTLKIQRTERGDSAVYLCASSFRGLAGGVTDTQYFGPGTRLTVL.

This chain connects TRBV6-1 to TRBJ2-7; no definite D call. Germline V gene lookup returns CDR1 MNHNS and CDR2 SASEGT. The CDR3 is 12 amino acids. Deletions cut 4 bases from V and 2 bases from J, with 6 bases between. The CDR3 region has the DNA TGTGCCAGCAGTGGACACACCTACGAGCAGTACTTC. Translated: CASSGHTYEQYF.

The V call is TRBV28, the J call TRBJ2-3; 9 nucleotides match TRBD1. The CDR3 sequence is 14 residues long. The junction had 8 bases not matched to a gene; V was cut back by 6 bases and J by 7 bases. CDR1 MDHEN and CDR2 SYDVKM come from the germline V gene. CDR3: CASSQTGGGYTQYF. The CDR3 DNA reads TGTGCCAGCAGCCAAACAGGGGGCGGTTATACGCAGTATTTT.

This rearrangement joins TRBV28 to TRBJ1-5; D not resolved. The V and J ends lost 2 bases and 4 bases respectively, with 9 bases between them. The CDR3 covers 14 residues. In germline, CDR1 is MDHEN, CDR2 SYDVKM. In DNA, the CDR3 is TGTGCCAGCAGTTTAACGCAGACTAATCAGCCCCAGCATTTT. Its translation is CASSLTQTNQPQHF.

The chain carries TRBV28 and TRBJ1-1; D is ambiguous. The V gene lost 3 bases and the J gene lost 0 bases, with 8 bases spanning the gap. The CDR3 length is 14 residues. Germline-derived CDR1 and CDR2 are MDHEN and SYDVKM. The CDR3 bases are TGTGCCAGCAGTTTGGTAGACATGAACACTGAAGCTTTCTTT. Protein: CASSLVDMNTEAFF.

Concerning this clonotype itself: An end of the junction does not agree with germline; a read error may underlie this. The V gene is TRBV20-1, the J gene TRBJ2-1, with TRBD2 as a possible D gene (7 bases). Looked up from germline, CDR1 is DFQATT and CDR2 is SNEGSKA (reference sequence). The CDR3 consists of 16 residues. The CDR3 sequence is CSARGTRKGGYNGQFF. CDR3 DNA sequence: TGCAGTGCTAGAGGGACTAGAAAGGGGGGTTACAATGGGCAGTTCTTC.